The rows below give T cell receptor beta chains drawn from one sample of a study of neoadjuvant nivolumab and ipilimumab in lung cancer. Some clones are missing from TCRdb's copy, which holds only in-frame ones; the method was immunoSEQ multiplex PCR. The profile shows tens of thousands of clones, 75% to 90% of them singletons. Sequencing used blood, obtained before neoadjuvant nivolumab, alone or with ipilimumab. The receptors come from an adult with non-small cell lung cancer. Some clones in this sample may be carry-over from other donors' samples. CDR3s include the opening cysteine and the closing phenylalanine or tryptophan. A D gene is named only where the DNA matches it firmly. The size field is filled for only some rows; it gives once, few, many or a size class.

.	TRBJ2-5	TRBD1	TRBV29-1	CSVTPNTGGWETQYF	TGCAGCGTCACACCGAATACAGGGGGCTGGGAGACCCAGTACTTC
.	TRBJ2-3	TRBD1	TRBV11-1	CASSTGQADTQYF	TGTGCCAGCAGCACGGGACAGGCGGATACGCAGTATTTT
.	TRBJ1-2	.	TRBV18	CASSRDTPFDPDGYTF	TGTGCCAGCTCACGGGACACCCCTTTTGACCCGGATGGCTACACCTTC
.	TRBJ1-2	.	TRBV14	CASSPRRGGTGYTF	TGTGCCAGCAGCCCGAGGAGGGGGGGCACTGGCTACACCTTC
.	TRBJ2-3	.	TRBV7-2	CASTQTTDTQYF	TGTGCCAGCACCCAGACCACAGATACGCAGTATTTT
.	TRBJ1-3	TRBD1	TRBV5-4	CASSWGQTSGNTIYF	TGTGCCAGCAGCTGGGGACAGACCTCTGGAAACACCATATATTTT
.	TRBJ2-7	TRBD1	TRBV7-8	CASSSLGTGGLQYF	TGTGCCAGCAGCTCCCTCGGGACAGGGGGCTTGCAGTACTTC
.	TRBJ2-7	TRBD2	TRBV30	CAWSRASGQYEQYF	TGTGCCTGGAGCAGGGCTAGCGGGCAGTACGAGCAGTACTTC
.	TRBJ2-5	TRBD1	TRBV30	CATSGTAEETQYF	TGTGCCACCTCCGGGACAGCCGAAGAGACCCAGTACTTC
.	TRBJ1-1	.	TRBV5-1	CASSFGGVSTEAFF	TGCGCCAGCAGCTTCGGGGGGGTTAGCACTGAAGCTTTCTTT
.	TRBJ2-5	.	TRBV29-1	CSVEGTRQGAQYF	TGCAGCGTGGAGGGGACACGGCAAGGGGCCCAGTACTTC
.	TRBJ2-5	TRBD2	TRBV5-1	CASSGGLAGEQETQYF	TGCGCCAGCAGCGGGGGACTAGCGGGAGAACAAGAGACCCAGTACTTC
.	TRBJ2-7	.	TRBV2	CASSEFEQYF	TGTGCCAGCAGTGAGTTCGAGCAGTACTTC
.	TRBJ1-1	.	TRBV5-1	CASSAVNTEAFF	TGCGCCAGCAGCGCGGTGAACACTGAAGCTTTCTTT
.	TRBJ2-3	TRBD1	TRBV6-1	CASTTGGGIDTQYF	TGTGCCAGCACAACAGGGGGTGGGATAGATACGCAGTATTTT
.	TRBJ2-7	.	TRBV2	CASSGTSYEQYF	TGTGCCAGCAGTGGGACTTCCTACGAGCAGTACTTC
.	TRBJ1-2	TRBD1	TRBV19	CASRLRGQGNYGYTF	TGTGCCAGTCGGCTCCGTGGACAGGGGAACTATGGCTACACCTTC
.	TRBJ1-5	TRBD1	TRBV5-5	CASSLVTETGYSQPQHF	TGTGCCAGCAGCTTGGTGACCGAGACAGGGTATTCTCAGCCCCAGCATTTT
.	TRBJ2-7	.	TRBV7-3	CASSLIGEQYF	TGTGCCAGCAGCTTAATTGGCGAGCAGTACTTC
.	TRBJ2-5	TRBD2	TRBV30	CAWSLSGGKTQYF	TGTGCCTGGAGTCTCTCGGGAGGGAAGACCCAGTACTTC
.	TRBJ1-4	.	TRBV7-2	CASSFQGTTNEKLFF	TGTGCCAGCAGCTTCCAGGGGACAACTAATGAAAAACTGTTTTTT
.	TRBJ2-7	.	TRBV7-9	CASSTGSVAEQYF	TGTGCCAGCAGTACAGGGAGTGTAGCCGAGCAGTACTTC
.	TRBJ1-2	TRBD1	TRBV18	CASHKGTDYGYTF	TGTGCCAGCCACAAAGGGACAGACTATGGCTACACCTTC
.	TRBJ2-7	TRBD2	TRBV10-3	CAIRTSGTLYEQYF	TGTGCCATAAGGACTAGCGGGACGCTCTACGAGCAGTACTTC
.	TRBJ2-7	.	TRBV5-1	CASSLGASIYEQYF	TGCGCCAGCAGCTTGGGGGCTTCGATATACGAGCAGTACTTC
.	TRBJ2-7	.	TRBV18	CASSPPPSSLAPYEQYF	TGTGCCAGCTCACCCCCCCCCTCGTCCCTAGCCCCCTACGAGCAGTACTTC
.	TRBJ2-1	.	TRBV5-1	CASSLPGQVSYNEQFF	TGCGCCAGCAGCTTACCGGGACAAGTCTCCTACAATGAGCAGTTCTTC
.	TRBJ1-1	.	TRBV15	CATTGGREGTEAFF	TGTGCCACCACGGGGGGGAGGGAAGGCACTGAAGCTTTCTTT
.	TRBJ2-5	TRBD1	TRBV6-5	CASSKGQGRREAQYF	TGTGCCAGCAGCAAGGGACAGGGGAGAAGGGAGGCCCAGTACTTC
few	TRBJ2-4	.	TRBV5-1	CASSLASPGDIQYF	TGCGCCAGCAGCTTGGCCTCCCCTGGGGACATTCAGTACTTC
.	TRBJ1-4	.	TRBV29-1	CSGFQGEKLFF	TGCAGCGGATTCCAGGGCGAAAAACTGTTTTTT
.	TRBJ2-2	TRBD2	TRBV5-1	CASSLLSGSDTGELFF	TGCGCCAGCAGCTTGCTCAGCGGGAGTGATACCGGGGAGCTGTTTTTT
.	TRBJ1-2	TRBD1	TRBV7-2	CASSRDRERGYTF	TGTGCCAGCAGCCGGGACAGGGAACGCGGCTACACCTTC
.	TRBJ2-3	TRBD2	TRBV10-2	CASSEASGRLLSTDTQYF	TGCGCCAGCAGTGAGGCGAGCGGGAGGCTACTGAGCACAGATACGCAGTATTTT
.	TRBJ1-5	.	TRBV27	CASSFGGGLGQPQHF	TGTGCCAGCAGTTTTGGTGGGGGGTTAGGTCAGCCCCAGCATTTT
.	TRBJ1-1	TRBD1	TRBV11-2	CASSDRVSGTEAFF	TGTGCCAGCAGCGACAGGGTTTCTGGCACTGAAGCTTTCTTT
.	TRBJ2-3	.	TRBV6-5	CASSYSAGPDTQYF	TGTGCCAGCAGTTACTCGGCGGGCCCAGATACGCAGTATTTT
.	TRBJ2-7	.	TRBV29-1	CSVMAGYEQYF	TGCAGCGTGATGGCGGGATACGAGCAGTACTTC
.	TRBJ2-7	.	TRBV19	CASSSSGGGGRIEQYF	TGTGCCAGTAGTTCTTCTGGAGGGGGCGGCCGTATCGAGCAGTACTTC
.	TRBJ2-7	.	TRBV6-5	CASKPGQRYEQYF	TGTGCCAGCAAACCAGGACAGCGCTACGAGCAGTACTTC
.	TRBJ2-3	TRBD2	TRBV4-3	CASSHSGGADTQYF	TGCGCCAGCAGCCATAGCGGGGGGGCAGATACGCAGTATTTT
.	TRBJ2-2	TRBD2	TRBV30	CAWKKAGETGELFF	TGTGCCTGGAAAAAAGCGGGAGAAACCGGGGAGCTGTTTTTT
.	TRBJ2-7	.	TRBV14	CASSPNVGPVSSYEQYF	TGTGCCAGCAGCCCCAACGTAGGACCCGTAAGCTCCTACGAGCAGTACTTC
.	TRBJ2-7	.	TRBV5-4	CASSLGIGYEQYF	TGTGCCAGCAGCTTGGGAATAGGATACGAGCAGTACTTC
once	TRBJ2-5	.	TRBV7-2	CASSLVSGVGETQYF	TGTGCCAGCAGCTTAGTTAGTGGGGTGGGAGAGACCCAGTACTTC
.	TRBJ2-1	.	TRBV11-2	CASSLENLAQFF	TGTGCCAGCAGCTTAGAGAACCTAGCGCAGTTCTTC
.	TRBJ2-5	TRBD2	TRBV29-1	CSVGQTSGIGETQYF	TGCAGCGTTGGGCAGACTAGCGGGATAGGGGAGACCCAGTACTTC
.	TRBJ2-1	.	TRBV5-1	CASSPSGDSYNEQFF	TGCGCCAGCAGCCCGTCGGGAGACTCCTACAATGAGCAGTTCTTC
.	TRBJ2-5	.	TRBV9	CASSDRGRGVETQYF	TGTGCCAGCAGCGACCGCGGCCGGGGCGTAGAGACCCAGTACTTC
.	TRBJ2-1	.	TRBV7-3	CASSPAPGTYNEQFF	TGTGCCAGCAGCCCTGCTCCCGGGACGTACAATGAGCAGTTCTTC
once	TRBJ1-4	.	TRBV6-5	CASSYGAGEYGEKLFF	TGTGCCAGCAGTTACGGGGCAGGGGAGTATGGTGAAAAACTGTTTTTT
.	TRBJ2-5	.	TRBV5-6	CASSLAGATRETQYF	TGTGCCAGCAGCTTGGCCGGGGCCACACGGGAGACCCAGTACTTC
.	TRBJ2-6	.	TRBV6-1	CASSAGAWSSGANVLTF	TGTGCCAGCAGTGCTGGAGCCTGGAGCTCTGGGGCCAACGTCCTGACTTTC